This T cell receptor (beta chain) was sequenced during a study of T cell repertoires in cytomegalovirus infection. Study-wide background: The public TCR beta signatures pointed to both CMV infection and matching HLA type.

TCRdb redid the calling of the reads with MiXCR, one entry per CDR3 protein. The data show about 300,000 distinct CDR3 sequences, about 9.1% seen once. Overall study findings and caveats: CMV carriers having the relevant HLA were flagged by cumulative public TCR beta family frequency. HLA-C-restricted CMV-specific TCR beta clonotypes prevailed in the ex vivo response.

This clonotype has more than one count but fewer than ten. Its specificity is unknown. The CDR3 runs to 16 residues. From germline, CDR1 is MNHEY and CDR2 SMNVEV (reference sequence). The V and J ends lost 1 base and 8 bases respectively, with 19 bases between them. The sample taken for sequencing was PBMCs. This sequence was found in a human donor in good health (CMV status not recorded). Some clones in this sample may be carry-over from other donors' samples. The chain combines TRBV27 with TRBJ2-3; the D call may be TRBD1 or TRBD2 (7 bases each). CDR3 DNA: TGTGCCAGCAGTTTATTGACAGGGCGGGGGATTGGTACGCAGTATTTT. The encoded protein is CASSLLTGRGIGTQYF.